This TCR beta chain stems from a study of T cell responses to AZD1222 COVID-19 vaccine. TCRdb's table, derived via immunoSEQ multiplex PCR, lists solely in-frame clones and lacks some. The profile shows over 100,000 clones, about nine tenths of them singletons. V was shortened by 1 base and J by 5 bases, with 8 bases between the two germline ends. The CDR3 sequence is 13 residues long. Germline CDR1 is SGHDN and CDR2 is FVKESK. This TCR derives from an adult in good health. Sequencing was performed on peripheral blood, taken on day 0 of AZD1222 vaccination. This rearrangement joins TRBV14 to TRBJ1-1, with D perhaps TRBD1 (5 bases). CDR3 protein: CASSQGGYTEAFF. CDR3 nucleotide sequence: TGTGCCAGCAGCCAAGGGGGGTATACTGAAGCTTTCTTT.